The T cell receptor (beta chain) under discussion was sequenced for a study of T cell repertoires in cytomegalovirus infection. TCRdb passed the reads through MiXCR, listing each CDR3 protein once. The sample gives some 350,000 distinct CDR3 sequences, about a sixth of which show up once; approximately 10% is in the top ten. Study-wide points: Accumulated public TCR beta family frequency recognized individuals carrying CMV together with the relevant HLA.

As for this clonotype: Its specificity is unknown.

Sequenced sample: PBMCs. The sequence was obtained from a human donor in good health (CMV status not recorded). Some clones in this sample may be carry-over from other donors' samples.

CDR3 loop: CASSLGQYSGNTIYF. CDR3 bases: TGTGCCAGCAGCTTAGGACAGTACTCTGGAAACACCATATATTTT. The V and J genes are TRBV7-2 and TRBJ1-3; D might be TRBD1 (5 bases). The V end was cut by 1 base, the J end by 0 bases, with 7 bases between. Germline V gene sequence: CDR1 SGHTA, CDR2 FQGNSA. CDR3 length: 15 amino acids. The whole variable domain, remainder taken from reference TRBV7-2 and TRBJ1-3, is GAGVSQSPSNKVTEKGKDVELRCDPISGHTALYWYRQSLGQGLEFLIYFQGNSAPDKSGLPSDRFSAERTGGSVSTLTIQRTQQEDSAVYLCASSLGQYSGNTIYFGEGSWLTVV.